The 25 T cell receptor beta chains given below trace back to one sample, sequenced in a study of blood T cell repertoires in COVID-19. The method was immunoSEQ multiplex PCR; TCRdb's version includes in-frame clones alone and lacks a portion of them. The table includes approximately 260,000 clones, 75% to 90% detected once. The material sequenced was peripheral blood. The receptors stem from a middle-aged woman with acute or convalescent COVID-19.

This clone was recorded a few times. The V and J genes are TRBV2 and TRBJ2-7; 8 bases fit TRBD1. Germline CDR1 reads SNHLY; CDR2 reads FYNNEI. Unmatched junction bases numbered 16, after V lost 3 bases and J lost 9 bases. The CDR3 spans 16 residues. The DNA of the CDR3 is TGTGCCAGCAGTGAGGTCCAGGGGGCGCAGATCGTCGGGCAGTACGTC. Translated, it gives CASSEVQGAQIVGQYV.

The genes are TRBV24-1 and TRBJ1-2; the D is unclear. The V gene's germline CDR1 is KGHDR and CDR2 SFDVKD. Trimming stripped 6 bases from V and 4 bases from J, with 14 bases between. The CDR3 runs to 14 residues. In nucleotides, the CDR3 is TGTGCCACCAGTCGGGATCCCGCCGTCTATGGCTACACCTTC. This encodes CATSRDPAVYGYTF.

The chain links TRBV18 to TRBJ1-6; D ambiguous. The V gene's germline CDR1 is KGHSH and CDR2 LQKENI. Trimming shortened V by 1 base and J by 10 bases, and 17 bases separated the two germline ends. The CDR3 contains 16 residues. In nucleotides, the CDR3 is TGTGCCAGCTCACCACAGAGTGGCGGATCAACCTCACCCCTCCACTTT. This gives the protein CASSPQSGGSTSPLHF.

The J gene is TRBJ1-2, the V gene TRBV5-5; D gene ambiguous. The V end was cut by 0 bases, the J end by 4 bases, with 13 bases between. This CDR3 has 15 amino acids. The germline gives CDR1 SGHKS, CDR2 YYEKEE (reference sequence). CDR3 sequence (DNA): TGTGCCAGCAGCTTGGAATGGCCAGGCCCCTATGGCTACACCTTC. Residues: CASSLEWPGPYGYTF.

The rearrangement uses TRBV2 and TRBJ2-7; TRBD2 matches at 7 bases. The CDR3 has 14 residues. The germline gives CDR1 SNHLY, CDR2 FYNNEI. With 2 bases clipped from V and 1 base from J, the junction kept 2 bases outside the gene matches. CDR3 sequence: CASSELGGSYEQYV. The DNA of the CDR3 is TGTGCCAGCAGTGAACTGGGGGGGTCCTACGAGCAGTACGTC.

CDR3 in DNA: TGTGCCAGCAGTGACCCTTACAGGGCTGGAAACACCATATATTTT. Protein product: CASSDPYRAGNTIYF. The chain combines TRBV2 with TRBJ1-3, with TRBD1 as a possible D gene (6 bases). V was shortened by 3 bases and J by 2 bases, with 11 bases between the two germline ends. The CDR3 is made up of 15 amino acids. Germline loops: CDR1 SNHLY, CDR2 FYNNEI.

The rearrangement uses TRBV15 and TRBJ1-3; D remains ambiguous. V shed 0 bases and J shed 0 bases, with 9 bases lying between them. The germline V gene has CDR1 LNHNV and CDR2 YYDKDF (reference sequence). The CDR3 extends over 16 amino acids. CDR3 DNA: TGTGCCACCAGCAGAGATCGGGAGAGCTCTGGAAACACCATATATTTT. This sequence encodes CATSRDRESSGNTIYF. Full variable domain (missing parts from reference TRBV15 and TRBJ1-3): DAMVIQNPRYQVTQFGKPVTLSCSQTLNHNVMYWYQQKSSQAPKLLFHYYDKDFNNEADTPDNFQSRRPNTSFCFLDIRSPGLGDTAMYLCATSRDRESSGNTIYFGEGSWLTVV.

The sample holds one count of this clone. The rearrangement uses TRBV28 and TRBJ2-3; 13 bases agree with TRBD2. The germline V gene encodes CDR1 MDHEN and CDR2 SYDVKM. This CDR3 comprises 16 residues. The ends lost 4 bases at V and 4 bases at J; junction bases unmatched: 5. The CDR3 DNA follows: TGTGCCAGCAGTTCGGGACTAGCGGGGAGATCAGATACGCAGTATTTT. It encodes CASSSGLAGRSDTQYF.

The chain joins TRBV9 to TRBJ2-5, with 7 bases fitting TRBD2. Trimming removed 0 bases from V and 5 bases from J; junction bases left unmatched: 10. The CDR3 length is 16 residues. CDR1 SGDLS and CDR2 YYNGEE come from the germline V gene. CDR3 loop: CASSVGSQLALETQYF. The CDR3 nucleotides read TGTGCCAGCAGCGTAGGGTCCCAACTAGCGCTGGAGACCCAGTACTTC.

The chain recombines TRBV6-1 with TRBJ1-2, with a weak D call TRBD1 (6 bases). The germline V gene has CDR1 MNHNS and CDR2 SASEGT. This CDR3 comprises 12 residues. V lost 2 bases and J lost 8, with 9 bases in between. CDR3 residues: CASSETGKGYTF. CDR3 DNA: TGTGCCAGCAGTGAAACAGGGAAGGGCTACACCTTC.

V is TRBV7-2 and J is TRBJ1-3; D gene unclear. Germline V gene lookup returns CDR1 SGHTA and CDR2 FQGNSA. Trimming shortened V by 5 bases and J by 0 bases, and 11 bases separated the two germline ends. The CDR3 sequence is 15 residues long. The CDR3 loop is CASSPQALSGNTIYF. As DNA, the CDR3 is TGTGCCAGCAGCCCCCAGGCCCTCTCTGGAAACACCATATATTTT.

V usage is TRBV6-4 and J usage is TRBJ1-4; 11 nucleotides align to TRBD1. Losses at the gene ends were 4 bases for V and 7 bases for J; bases not matched to a gene: 2. The CDR3 is 14 amino acids. Looked up from germline, CDR1 is MRHNA and CDR2 is SNTAGT. In DNA form, the CDR3 reads TGTGCCAGCAGTGTGGGGACAGGGGGTGAAAAACTGTTTTTT. It specifies CASSVGTGGEKLFF.

The chain employs TRBV24-1 and TRBJ1-2; D possibly corresponds to TRBD1 (6 bases). The CDR3 has 14 residues. V lost 3 bases, J lost 6 bases, and 13 bases lay in between. Germline V gene lookup returns CDR1 KGHDR and CDR2 SFDVKD. CDR3 region: CATSDPLDRNGYTF. CDR3 DNA sequence: TGTGCCACCAGTGATCCCCTCGACAGGAATGGCTACACCTTC.

The gene calls are TRBV2 and TRBJ1-2, with 8 bases lining up with TRBD1. Germline CDR1 SNHLY, CDR2 FYNNEI. The V gene end was trimmed by 7 bases and the J gene end by 5 bases; junction bases not matched to a gene: 9. The CDR3 extends over 14 amino acids. The CDR3 region has the DNA TGTGCCAGCATACCAGACAGGGGATTGTATGGCTACACCTTC. This codes for CASIPDRGLYGYTF.

The V call is TRBV6-4, the J call TRBJ1-4, with no clear D. Germline V gives CDR1 MRHNA, CDR2 SNTAGT. Trimming cost V 11 bases and J 2 bases, with 21 bases left between them. This CDR3 is built from 16 residues. CDR3 in DNA: TGTGCCCCGCGGGAGGGAGGGAAGGAGACTAATGAAAAACTGTTTTTT. Amino acid sequence: CAPREGGKETNEKLFF.

The gene calls are TRBV4-1 and TRBJ2-2; perhaps TRBD1 as D (5 bases). The CDR3 has 16 residues. V was trimmed by 6 bases and J by 6 bases, leaving 20 bases between them. Germline CDR1 reads MGHRA; CDR2 reads YSYEKL. DNA of the CDR3: TGCGCCAGCAGTTCTCTGACAGCCCCGGGCGCCGGGGAGCTGTTTTTT. Translating it yields CASSSLTAPGAGELFF.

This clone was counted between two and nine times. The germline gene is not matched at one end of the junction; a read error may be the cause. This chain uses TRBV6-2 or TRBV6-3 with TRBJ1-2; the D gene is possibly TRBD1 (5 bases). This CDR3 spans 11 amino acids. Germline values: CDR1 MNHEY, CDR2 SVGEGT. The CDR3 nucleotides read TGTGCCAGCAGTTACCCCGGGACTGCCAGCTTC. Its translation: CASSYPGTASF.

V and J are TRBV29-1 and TRBJ1-1; D is possibly TRBD1 (6 bases). CDR3 length: 12 amino acids. Germline CDR1 SQVTM, CDR2 ANQGSEA. V was pared by 4 bases and J by 4 bases, with 10 bases between. CDR3: CSVVDRTTEAFF. The CDR3 nucleotides read TGCAGCGTTGTTGACAGGACCACTGAAGCTTTCTTT.

V and J are TRBV27 and TRBJ1-2; D gene unclear. The CDR3 length is 14 residues. The V gene's germline CDR1 is MNHEY and CDR2 SMNVEV (reference sequence). Trimming pared 5 bases from V and 3 bases from J, leaving 13 bases between. In nucleotides, the CDR3 is TGTGCCAGCAGTCCCCGATCACTTGACTATGGCTACACCTTC. Its translation is CASSPRSLDYGYTF.

V usage is TRBV6-5 and J usage is TRBJ1-2, with 7 bases that match TRBD1. The CDR3 contains 14 residues. Germline assignment: CDR1 MNHEY and CDR2 SVGAGI. After removal of 5 bases from V and 2 bases from J, the junction contained 5 bases not matched to a gene. CDR3 sequence reads: CASSPTGDNYGYTF. The DNA for the CDR3 is TGTGCCAGCAGTCCTACAGGGGACAACTATGGCTACACCTTC.

This clone was picked up one time. Other DNA sequences in this sample translate to the same CDR3. The rearrangement joins TRBV5-1 to TRBJ1-1; D is unresolved. V was clipped by 4 bases and J by 0 bases, with 7 bases between them. The germline V gene has CDR1 SGHRS and CDR2 YFSETQ. The CDR3 contains 13 residues. CDR3 in amino acids: CASSPELNTEAFF. The CDR3 DNA sequence: TGCGCCAGCAGCCCAGAATTGAACACTGAAGCTTTCTTT.

This clone was observed many times. The V call is TRBV6-5, the J call TRBJ2-7, with D tentatively TRBD1 (6 bases). The CDR3 loop spans 14 amino acids. Deletions cut 5 bases from V and 3 bases from J, with 14 bases between. Germline values: CDR1 MNHEY, CDR2 SVGAGI. The CDR3, as DNA: TGTGCCAGCAGTCGACCGGGACACGGCTACGAGCAGTACGTC. Translation: CASSRPGHGYEQYV.

This sequence joins TRBV10-3 and TRBJ2-6; a possible D gene is TRBD1 (6 bases). This CDR3 has 15 amino acids. Germline CDR1 reads ENHRY; CDR2 reads SYGVKD. V was trimmed by 3 bases and J by 2 bases, leaving 8 bases between them. Here the CDR3 DNA reads TGTGCCATCAGTGAAGACAGGACTGGGGCCAACGTCCTGACTTTC. This encodes CAISEDRTGANVLTF.

A remark on this clone: This sample also contains other DNA sequences that code for the same CDR3. V usage is TRBV30 and J usage is TRBJ1-1, with D maybe TRBD1 (5 bases). Germline V lookup: CDR1 GTSNPN, CDR2 SVGIG (reference sequence). V was clipped by 3 bases and J by 1 base, with 9 bases between them. The CDR3 contains 13 residues. CDR3 bases: TGTGCCTGGAGGGAGGGGAGGAACACTGAAGCTTTCTTT. Its translation: CAWREGRNTEAFF.

The V call is TRBV5-1, the J call TRBJ2-1; 14 nucleotides match TRBD2. V dropped 0 bases and J dropped 3; count of bases not matched to a gene: 5. CDR3 size: 18 residues. CDR1 is SGHRS, CDR2 YFSETQ, per germline. The CDR3 loop is CASSLETSGGAFYNEQFF. CDR3 in DNA: TGCGCCAGCAGCTTGGAGACTAGCGGGGGGGCTTTCTACAATGAGCAGTTCTTC.